This T cell receptor (beta chain) comes out of a study of shared clonotypes between healthy human individuals. There were no recent acute infections or vaccinations among the donors, who were healthy HIV-negative adults. The split of CD4+ cells yielded CD45RA+ naive and CD45RA-negative memory subsets. About this clone: Its antigen is undetermined.

Study-level findings and limits: Relative to their counterparts shared across all four donors, non-shared clonotypes exhibited diminished generation probabilities.

Sequencing used immunoSEQ multiplex PCR; TCRdb keeps in-frame clones, though not all of them. Of some 2.3 million clones in the sample, 85% to 95% were seen once. CDR1 and CDR2 from the germline V gene are SGHRS and YFSETQ. V gave up 0 bases and J gave up 0 bases, with 10 bases separating them. This CDR3 contains 16 residues. Sequenced input: naive CD4+ T cells from PBMCs. Subset specified: CD45RA+ positively selected. The chain recombines TRBV5-1 with TRBJ2-1; a possible D gene is TRBD1 (5 bases). The clonotype originates from a young man in good health. Some clones in this sample may be carry-over from other donors' samples. CDR3 coding DNA: TGCGCCAGCAGCTTGGTAGGGGCGAGCTCCTACAATGAGCAGTTCTTC. This encodes CASSLVGASSYNEQFF.